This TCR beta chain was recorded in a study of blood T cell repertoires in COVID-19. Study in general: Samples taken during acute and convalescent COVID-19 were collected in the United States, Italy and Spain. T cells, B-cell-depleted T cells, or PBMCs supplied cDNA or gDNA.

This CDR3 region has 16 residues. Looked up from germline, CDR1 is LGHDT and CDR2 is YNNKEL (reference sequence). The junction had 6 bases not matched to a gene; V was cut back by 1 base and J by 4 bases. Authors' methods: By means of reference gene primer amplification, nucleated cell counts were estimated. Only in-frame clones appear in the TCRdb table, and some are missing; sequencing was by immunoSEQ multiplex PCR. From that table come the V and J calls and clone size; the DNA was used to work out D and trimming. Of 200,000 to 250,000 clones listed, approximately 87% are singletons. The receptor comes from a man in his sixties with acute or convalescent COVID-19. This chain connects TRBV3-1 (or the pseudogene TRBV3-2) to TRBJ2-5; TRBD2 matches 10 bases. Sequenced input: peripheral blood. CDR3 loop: CASSQASGRGSETQYF. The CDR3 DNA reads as TGTGCCAGCAGCCAAGCTAGCGGGAGAGGGTCAGAGACCCAGTACTTC.